This T cell receptor (beta chain) was obtained from a study of cytomegalovirus exposure and HLA in healthy donors. Study-wide results and caveats: The study listed around 150 cytomegalovirus-associated TCR beta chains. Among TCR sequences, most were rare, though some public TCRs appeared in many donors. The TCR clusters that emerged in the first cohort tended, a later analysis found, to co-occur in the 95 to 150 validation repertoires. There were three CMV-associated chains whose specificity for CMV antigens was confirmed in vitro.

The assay was immunoSEQ multiplex PCR, and TCRdb's table has in-frame clones only and misses some. The repertoire holds about 250,000 clones, with more than 75% as singletons. Worth noting for this clone: Its target is not known.

Germline values: CDR1 MRHNA, CDR2 SNTAGT. Trimming removed 6 bases from V and 9 bases from J, with 21 bases in between. The CDR3 covers 15 residues. This clonotype was sampled from a man aged 18 to 35 in good health and CMV-seropositive. The sequenced material came from PBMCs. The gene calls are TRBV6-4 and TRBJ2-1, with D possibly TRBD1 on 5 matching bases. In DNA form, the CDR3 reads TGTGCCAGCAGCCTCCAAGTCAAGGGGTCTGGTGAGCAGTTCTTC. Residues: CASSLQVKGSGEQFF.